Detailed here is one T cell receptor (beta chain). This clone was recorded a few times. Its antigen remains undetermined. Base qualities are not at hand, and no much larger clone is one base apart. The sample has other DNA sequences that encode this CDR3 too. The data were obtained in a study of cytomegalovirus exposure and HLA in healthy donors (dated by TCRdb to the late 2010s). With respect to the entire study: According to an earlier analysis of a few hundred of the donors, about 179 million T cells yielded 117 million unique TCR beta sequences and 250 to 350 Gb of sequence data. An early release that covered 640 HLA-typed donors contained 300 to 350 gigabases of sequencing data and approximately 85 million unique TCR sequences. The genetic ancestry cluster associated with self-reported Caucasian donors included 81% of the 300 to 450 genotyped donors. The study was designed to test whether signatures of past pathogen exposure could be identified by cataloging public T cell receptors. The T cell repertoires of several hundred subjects were profiled by immunosequencing and related to cytomegalovirus serostatus. Besides the first cohort of approximately 670 subjects, a separate validation cohort made up of over 100 different subjects was used. To predict cytomegalovirus infection status, the study combined high-throughput TCR immunosequencing, statistical association of individual TCRs with disease status, and machine learning. A later analysis re-analyzed previously published TCR beta repertoires from roughly 690 donors and added high-resolution HLA genotyping to study TCR occurrence patterns. The later analysis used no new phenotypic data to find candidate immune exposures, relying instead on TCR beta sequences and their occurrence across donors. An earlier analysis of several hundred of the donors applied high-throughput TCR beta sequencing to assess whether each TCR beta V gene segment acted as functional or pseudogenic. Donor age, sex, ethnicity and CMV serostatus were collected together with the repertoire data. In a later genetic analysis, genome-wide SNP genotypes for about three fifths of the 666 donors were used, and that subset was treated as a discovery cohort. All discovery cohort repertoires had been generated using a single sequencing platform. Class I and class II HLA loci were covered by the typing at four-digit resolution. Typing coverage differed by locus: A, B, C, DRB1 and DQB1 were typed in roughly 620-640 donors, DQA1 in about 500, DPA1 in around 610, and DPB1 in approximately 450. Roughly 5 DR-DQ haplotypes were handled as single units for association and clustering because linkage in the cohort was strong. Across some 400 genotyped donors of the cohort, an average of roughly 250,000 unique TCR beta nucleotide sequences per donor were sequenced, and roughly a sixth of those sequences were non-productive. Study-wide conclusions, independent of this receptor: For the cohort, immune exposure information was limited to CMV serostatus. A cluster of highly shared sequence variants was judged likely to be a technical artifact of the sequencing pipeline. V-gene and J-gene trimming of TCR beta chains was associated with a missense DCLRE1C variant in a later genetic analysis, and the association was replicated in an independent cohort. Because some donors lacked HLA typing at each locus, the association tests relied only on the typed subset. According to the authors, the approach could potentially be generalized to other disease states and immunological phenotypes. Strong co-occurrence of HLA alleles, especially DR and DQ, made assigning TCR associations to individual alleles difficult. Linkage disequilibrium might explain the correlated functional status among segregating V segments, but an unknown experimental factor could not be ruled out. According to a later genetic analysis, donors in an Asian-associated ancestry cluster had fewer N-insertions in productive TCRs than the approximately 700-donor mean. Broadly in line with IMGT annotations, most TCR beta V segments showed up in productive rearrangements about 87% or about 30% of the time in an earlier analysis of 450 to 750 of the donors. In a later analysis, HLA-associated TCR beta chains were found to be more clonally expanded and to have lower generation probabilities than equally common non-associated chains. Because counts were too low, under 20 rarely observed V segments, including chromosome 9 orphons, were left out of the earlier analysis of several hundred of the donors. In vitro tests confirmed that a few of the cytomegalovirus-associated TCR beta chains recognize cytomegalovirus antigens. This cohort had only TCR beta chains sequenced, and the lack of alpha or paired-chain data limited which features could be detected. At a false discovery rate of 0.05, a later analysis linked around 17,000 TCR beta sequences to specific HLA alleles. Roughly uniform sequencing depth across donors was assumed in presence/absence analyses, although this assumption may not hold. The classifier was reported to diagnose cytomegalovirus status with high specificity and sensitivity in both the original cohort and the validation cohort. Some IMGT-functional V segments, including TRBV6-2 and TRBV6-3, could not be distinguished by the 87-base-pair reads and were therefore excluded. According to a later analysis, most CMV-associated TCR beta chains appeared to be HLA-restricted, and the HLA associations seemed to be driven largely by CMV exposure. Most TCR sequences were seen in very few donors, while some public TCRs were found in many individuals. A further reported finding was that TCR beta sequences accurately predicted the HLA-A and HLA-B alleles for most subjects in the first cohort. Several of the top co-occurrence clusters appeared to be linked to parvovirus B19, influenza, CMV and Epstein-Barr virus, according to a later analysis. In a later analysis, the rate of TCR association differed among HLA loci, with DRB1 alleles having the most associated TCRs and HLA-C alleles having the fewest. The study listed approximately 150 TCR beta chains as associated with cytomegalovirus.

Counted from cysteine to phenylalanine, this CDR3 has 14 amino acids. Just CDR3 DNA is preserved here, 42 bases in frame from base 1. According to the germline V gene (reference sequence), CDR1 reads LNHDA and CDR2 reads SQIVND. V drops 2 bases and J drops 4 bases, leaving 9 bases in between. The cohort consisted of fewer than 700 healthy bone marrow donors. All cohort members were sampled while nominally healthy, although unrecorded immune exposures were likely present. The donor tested CMV seronegative, placing the donor among the 352 seronegative members of the cohort. A peripheral blood sample was provided by each donor, and peripheral blood mononuclear cells were used for TCR beta sequencing. The Qiagen DNeasy Blood Extraction Kit was used to extract genomic DNA from the blood cell samples. The library was produced with the immunoSEQ multiplex PCR assay. For the multiplex PCR, a mixture combining 60 forward primers for TCR Vbeta segments and 13 reverse primers for TCR Jbeta segments was used. The CDR3 region of rearranged TCR beta genes was amplified from genomic DNA by a multiplex PCR assay. On the Illumina HiSeq System, the amplified TCR beta libraries were sequenced as 87-base-pair reads. The paper's processing steps were these. A later analysis tallied around 87 million unique TCR beta chains across the 640 or so repertoires, and some 10 million of those chains were shared by two or more donors. Raw reads were error-corrected and collapsed into unique sequences with a nearest-neighbor algorithm that merged closely related sequences to remove PCR and sequencing errors. To assign V, D and J gene segments, CDR3 sequences were aligned to IMGT reference sequences. For a sequence to be retained, a match of at least six nucleotides was required to both a V gene segment and a J gene segment. Rearrangements were classified as productive when the CDR3 lacked stop codons and remained in frame with V and J, and all other rearrangements were classified as non-productive. Following IMGT convention, CDR3 was defined as the stretch from the second conserved V-encoded cysteine up to the conserved J-encoded phenylalanine. The earlier analysis of about 590 of the donors excluded sequences that lacked an unambiguous match to a single V gene segment. An earlier analysis of under 750 of the donors called V segments functional above 56.7% productive rearrangements and segregating when the between-donor standard deviation exceeded 5%. A statistical classification framework was developed to diagnose cytomegalovirus status using the catalog of TCR beta chain sequences. In a later analysis, V and J genes were assigned by comparing TCR nucleotide sequences against IMGT/GENE-DB human TR gene sequences. Using the TCRdist pipeline, a later analysis assigned CDR3 sequences along with most-parsimonious VDJ recombination scenarios. A later analysis defined each TCR beta chain by its CDR3 amino acid sequence plus V-gene family, and excluded reads lacking a unique V-gene family. A later analysis removed 592 highly shared, low-generation-probability nucleotide sequences to deal with suspected cross-contamination and a sequencing artifact. For each public chain, a later analysis derived a clonal expansion index from normalized ranks of inferred template counts within each repertoire. A later analysis computed generation probabilities with a VDJ recombination model fitted to out-of-frame rearrangements, and checked the results against IGoR. A later analysis scored TCR-TCR, TCR-HLA and TCR-CMV co-occurrence with hypergeometric tests, applying a repertoire-size bias correction to TCR pairs. False discovery rates were estimated in a later analysis by permuting HLA or CMV assignments 20 times. A later analysis grouped co-occurring TCRs with DBSCAN, adding TCRdist sequence similarity when clustering within HLA-allele-positive subsets. Repertoires with fewer than 30,000 or more than 120,000 public chains were left out of co-occurrence clustering, as were about 5 repertoires with anomalous nucleotide sharing. TCRdb obtained this table from immuneACCESS and retained in-frame rearrangements with V and J assigned. These tables miss some clones; where compared with another copy, unresolved V genes account for less than half of the shortfall, and the remainder is unexplained. V and J calls and clone size are given by that table; D and trimming were obtained from the DNA. In this sample the table shows roughly 170,000 clones, over 70% of which occur a single time. The top ten constitute 2% to 2.5% of the sample.

This clonotype was obtained from a woman in her thirties in good health and CMV-seronegative. The sequenced sample was PBMCs. Here the chain combines TRBV19 and TRBJ1-5; 5 matching bases give a weak D call of TRBD1. The CDR3 loop reads CASSISGGNQPQHF. At the DNA level, the sequence is TGTGCCAGTAGTATATCCGGGGGGAATCAGCCCCAGCATTTT. Reference TRBV19 and TRBJ1-5 proteins supply the regions before and after the CDR3; the full variable domain is: DGGITQSPKYLFRKEGQNVTLSCEQNLNHDAMYWYRQDPGQGLRLIYYSQIVNDFQKGDIAEGYSVSREKKESFPLTVTSAQKNPTAFYLCASSISGGNQPQHFGDGTRLSIL.